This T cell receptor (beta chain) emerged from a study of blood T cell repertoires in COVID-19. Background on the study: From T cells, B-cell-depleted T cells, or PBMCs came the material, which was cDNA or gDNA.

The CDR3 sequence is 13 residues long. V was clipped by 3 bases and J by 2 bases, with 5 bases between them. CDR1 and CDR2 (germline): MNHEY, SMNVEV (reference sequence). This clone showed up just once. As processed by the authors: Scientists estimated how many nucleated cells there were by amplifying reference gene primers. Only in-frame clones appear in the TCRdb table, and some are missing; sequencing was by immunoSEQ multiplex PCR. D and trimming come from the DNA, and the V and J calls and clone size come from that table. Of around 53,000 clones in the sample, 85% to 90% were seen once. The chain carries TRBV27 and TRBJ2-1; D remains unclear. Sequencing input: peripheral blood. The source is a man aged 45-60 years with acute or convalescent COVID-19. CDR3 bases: TGTGCCAGCAGTTTTTCTACCTACAATGAGCAGTTCTTC. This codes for CASSFSTYNEQFF.